These 14 T cell receptor beta chains originate from one sample sequenced in a study of blood T cell repertoires in COVID-19. The repertoire was sequenced with immunoSEQ multiplex PCR; TCRdb's copy has only in-frame clones and lacks some. The repertoire includes a few hundred thousand clones, around nine tenths of them detected once, and around a tenth sits in the top ten. The material sequenced was peripheral blood. The receptors were sampled from a man aged 35-49 years who had recovered from COVID-19.

The rearrangement joins TRBV2 to TRBJ2-1; a weak D match, TRBD1 (5 bases). Germline V gene lookup returns CDR1 SNHLY and CDR2 FYNNEI. The CDR3 sequence is 12 residues long. Trimming took off 2 bases at V and 9 bases at J, with 8 bases between the two ends. The chain's CDR3 is CASSEQGAEQFF. The CDR3 DNA reads as TGTGCCAGCAGTGAACAAGGGGCTGAGCAGTTCTTC.

V gene TRBV6-5 combines with J gene TRBJ2-2, with D maybe TRBD2 (5 bases). The CDR3 sequence is 15 residues long. Germline CDR1 reads MNHEY; CDR2 reads SVGAGI. Trimming took off 9 bases at V and 4 bases at J, with 18 bases between the two ends. In nucleotides, the CDR3 is TGTGCCAGTTCGGAGGACCTCAACCCCACCGGGGAGCTGTTTTTT. This translates into CASSEDLNPTGELFF.

J is TRBJ2-1 and V is TRBV6-6, with TRBD2 as a possible D gene (6 bases). The V end was cut by 2 bases, the J end by 5 bases, with 10 bases between. The CDR3 contains 14 residues. Germline loops: CDR1 MNHNY, CDR2 SVGAGI (reference sequence). CDR3 sequence (DNA): TGTGCCAGCAGTTACCTAGCGACTCACAATGAGCAGTTCTTC. Translation gives CASSYLATHNEQFF.

This clone appeared once. V and J are TRBV28 and TRBJ2-7; 7 nucleotides line up with TRBD2. Germline values: CDR1 MDHEN, CDR2 SYDVKM. The junction had 3 bases not matched to a gene; V was cut back by 4 bases and J by 3 bases. The CDR3 sequence is 13 residues long. The chain's CDR3 is CASSWGGYYEQYF. CDR3 bases: TGTGCCAGCAGTTGGGGGGGATACTACGAGCAGTACTTC.

The genes are TRBV6-4 and TRBJ2-5; 9 bases agree with TRBD2. Trimming at V came to 0 bases and at J to 1 base, leaving 6 bases not matched to a gene. Germline V lookup: CDR1 MRHNA, CDR2 SNTAGT. The CDR3 runs to 17 residues. The CDR3 region has the DNA TGTGCCAGCAGTGACTCTAGACTAGCGGTACTCCAAGAGACCCAGTACTTC. It codes for CASSDSRLAVLQETQYF.

J is TRBJ1-3 and V is TRBV2; D uncertain. This CDR3 is built from 16 residues. Germline V gene lookup returns CDR1 SNHLY and CDR2 FYNNEI. Deletions cut 2 bases from V and 0 bases from J, with 11 bases between. CDR3 loop: CASSESSGYSGNTIYF. The CDR3 region has the DNA TGTGCCAGCAGTGAATCATCAGGTTACTCTGGAAACACCATATATTTT.

The J gene is TRBJ2-7, the V gene TRBV27, with D possibly TRBD2 on 7 matching bases. The length of the CDR3 is 16 residues. Germline-derived CDR1 and CDR2 are MNHEY and SMNVEV (reference sequence). The V end lost 4 bases, the J end lost 3 bases, and 19 bases lay between the germline ends. CDR3 region: CASSSPPEGEGYEQYF. The DNA of the CDR3 is TGTGCCAGCAGTTCGCCGCCCGAGGGGGAGGGCTACGAGCAGTACTTC.

This clone was seen a handful of times. V is TRBV5-1 and J is TRBJ1-2; 9 bases map to TRBD1. The CDR3 contains 14 residues. The V gene's germline CDR1 is SGHRS and CDR2 YFSETQ. V gave up 2 bases and J gave up 7 bases; unmatched junction bases: 6. For the CDR3, the DNA is TGCGCCAGCAGCTTCGGACAGGGGATCTTTGGCTACACCTTC. Amino acid sequence: CASSFGQGIFGYTF.

The chain combines TRBV6-1 with TRBJ2-7; D unresolved. Germline V lookup: CDR1 MNHNS, CDR2 SASEGT. The V and J ends lost 3 bases and 2 bases respectively, with 8 bases between them. The CDR3 consists of 13 residues. DNA for the CDR3: TGTGCCAGCAGTGATTTAGCTGCCTACGAGCAGTACTTC. This translates into CASSDLAAYEQYF.

With regard to this clone: The sample contains more than one DNA sequence encoding this CDR3. This sequence joins TRBV5-1 and TRBJ2-3, with 10 nucleotides matching TRBD2. Germline CDR1 SGHRS, CDR2 YFSETQ. The CDR3 length is 15 residues. Trimming at V came to 1 base and at J to 1 base, leaving 0 bases not matched to a gene. CDR3 coding DNA: TGCGCCAGCAGCTTGCTAGCGGGGGGCACAGATACGCAGTATTTT. Amino acids: CASSLLAGGTDTQYF.

The chain carries TRBV3-1 (or the pseudogene TRBV3-2) and TRBJ1-1, with 8 bases aligning to TRBD1. This CDR3 contains 15 residues. The germline V gene has CDR1 LGHDT and CDR2 YNNKEL (reference sequence). V was clipped by 3 bases and J by 3 bases; unmatched bases: 6. For the CDR3, the DNA is TGTGCCAGCAGCCACAGTGACAGGGGCCACACTGAAGCTTTCTTT. Protein sequence: CASSHSDRGHTEAFF.

V and J are TRBV5-4 and TRBJ2-7; TRBD2 is a possible D gene (6 bases). Germline V gene sequence: CDR1 SGHNT, CDR2 YYREEE (reference sequence). The CDR3 has 12 residues. V was clipped by 10 bases and J by 12 bases, with 23 bases between them. The DNA of the CDR3 is TGTGCCCCAAGACTAGTGAAAGGTAGGGGGTACTTC. It encodes CAPRLVKGRGYF.

The CDR3 DNA follows: TGTGCCAGTAGCGCCATCCTCCTAGGCCAGCCCCAGCATTTT. This codes for CASSAILLGQPQHF. This rearrangement joins TRBV19 to TRBJ1-5; D ambiguous. The V end lost 6 bases, the J end lost 7 bases, and 16 bases lay between the germline ends. Germline-derived CDR1 and CDR2 are LNHDA and SQIVND (reference sequence). The length of the CDR3 is 14 residues.

On this clone itself: This sample also contains other DNA sequences that code for the same CDR3. The chain is built from TRBV6-5 and TRBJ2-1; 9 nucleotides match TRBD2. Per the germline V gene, CDR1 is MNHEY and CDR2 is SVGAGI. Trimming removed 0 bases from V and 5 bases from J; junction bases left unmatched: 2. This CDR3 is 15 amino acids long. The CDR3 DNA reads TGTGCCAGCAGTTACTCGGCTAGCGGGGACAATGAGCAGTTCTTC. Amino acid sequence: CASSYSASGDNEQFF.